What follows are 17 T cell receptor beta chains derived from one specimen sequenced in a study of T-cell memory formation after mild COVID-19. TCRdb used MiXCR to reprocess the 5' RACE reads, holding one entry per CDR3 protein. The sample records 180,000 or so distinct CDR3 sequences, approximately 10% being singletons. The sample comprised PBMCs or a T cell subset sorted from them (not recorded which). All receptors come from a man younger than 30 who had mild COVID-19 (a few samples of this study predate the infection). Cell type and time point are not known.

This clonotype was counted only a few times. The V gene is TRBV7-9, the J gene TRBJ2-5; D not resolved. The CDR3 has 15 amino acids. Germline-derived CDR1 and CDR2 are SEHNR and FQNEAQ (reference sequence). The ends were cut back, 1 base at V and 0 bases at J, with 9 bases in the middle. For the CDR3, the DNA is TGTGCCAGCAGCTTAGTAGGCTGGGACCAAGAGACCCAGTACTTC. Its translation is CASSLVGWDQETQYF. Using reference TRBV7-9 and TRBJ2-5 for the parts outside the CDR3, the full variable domain is DTGVSQNPRHKITKRGQNVTFRCDPISEHNRLYWYRQTLGQGPEFLTYFQNEAQLEKSRLLSDRFSAERPKGSFSTLEIQRTEQGDSAMYLCASSLVGWDQETQYFGPGTRLLVL.

This clonotype was observed a few times. This sequence joins TRBV20-1 and TRBJ1-4; D not certain. CDR1 and CDR2 from the germline V gene are DFQATT and SNEGSKA (reference sequence). V was trimmed by 3 bases and J by 6 bases, leaving 11 bases between them. The CDR3 loop spans 13 amino acids. The CDR3 DNA follows: TGCAGTGCTAGGTGGCTGGCAGATGAAAAACTGTTTTTT. It is translated as CSARWLADEKLFF.

This clonotype was observed a few times. The rearrangement joins TRBV15 to TRBJ2-2, with 7 bases lining up with TRBD2. Losses at the gene ends were 3 bases for V and 0 bases for J; bases not matched to a gene: 1. Germline V CDR1 and CDR2: LNHNV, YYDKDF (reference sequence). CDR3 length: 15 amino acids. The DNA for the CDR3 is TGTGCCACCAGCAGCGGGGGGTCGAACACCGGGGAGCTGTTTTTT. Amino acids: CATSSGGSNTGELFF.

This clonotype turned up a few times. V is TRBV7-9 and J is TRBJ1-2; perhaps TRBD1 as D (6 bases). There are 14 residues in the CDR3. V dropped 1 base and J dropped 6 bases, with 12 bases sitting between them. The germline V gene has CDR1 SEHNR and CDR2 FQNEAQ (reference sequence). CDR3 in amino acids: CASSLGWQGNGYTF. In nucleotides, the CDR3 is TGTGCCAGCAGCTTAGGGTGGCAGGGGAATGGCTACACCTTC.

This clonotype was seen ten or more times. This chain joins TRBV12-3 or TRBV12-4 and TRBJ2-3, with TRBD1 matching over 7 bases. The CDR3 runs 15 residues. V was pared by 6 bases and J by 7 bases, with 13 bases of the junction left unmatched. The CDR3 loop is CASRPTRDRTYTQYF. CDR3 nucleotide sequence: TGTGCCAGCAGGCCGACCCGGGACAGAACTTATACGCAGTATTTT.

The chain uses TRBV7-2 and TRBJ1-5; D is perhaps TRBD1 (6 bases). V was cut by 5 bases and J by 5 bases, with 10 bases left in between. Germline CDR1 is SGHTA and CDR2 is FQGNSA. The CDR3 sequence is 13 residues long. The CDR3 DNA sequence: TGTGCCAGCAGCATTGCAGGGGATCAGCCCCAGCATTTT. Its translation: CASSIAGDQPQHF.

This clonotype came up a few times. This chain joins TRBV29-1 and TRBJ2-3; TRBD2 is a possible D gene (5 bases). V was clipped by 2 bases and J by 0 bases, with 9 bases between them. This CDR3 is built from 14 residues. CDR1 is SQVTM and CDR2 is ANQGSEA in the germline V gene. CDR3 bases: TGCAGCGTTGAACTAAGCGGAAGCACAGATACGCAGTATTTT. Translated: CSVELSGSTDTQYF.

The chain employs TRBV20-1 and TRBJ1-3; D call uncertain. The CDR3 is 14 amino acids. From germline, CDR1 is DFQATT and CDR2 SNEGSKA (reference sequence). Trimming removed 3 bases at V and 0 bases at J, with 9 bases between. The CDR3 region has the DNA TGCAGTGCTAGTAGTCACAACTCTGGAAACACCATATATTTT. It specifies CSASSHNSGNTIYF.

The genes are TRBV20-1 and TRBJ2-3; D could derive from TRBD1 or TRBD2 (5 bases each). Germline V lookup: CDR1 DFQATT, CDR2 SNEGSKA (reference sequence). Trimming left V 0 bases short and J 2 bases short, with 15 bases between. This CDR3 has 16 amino acids. Written as DNA, the CDR3 is TGCAGTGCTAGAGAGCCCCGGGGCTACTCCACAGATACGCAGTATTTT. Its translation is CSAREPRGYSTDTQYF.

This clonotype was picked up a small number of times. The CDR3 reads CASTGLLTTEAFF. CDR3 bases: TGTGCCAGCACCGGACTGCTTACCACTGAAGCTTTCTTT. The chain has TRBV7-6 and TRBJ1-1; D unresolved. Germline CDR1 and CDR2: SGHVS and FNYEAQ. The V end was cut by 7 bases, the J end by 4 bases, with 13 bases between. This CDR3 has 13 residues.

This clonotype was counted a few times. Here the CDR3 DNA reads TGTGCCAGCAGCCGGGGCGGAGGTTCACCCCTCCACTTT. Translated, it gives CASSRGGGSPLHF. This chain links TRBV11-2 with TRBJ1-6; a possible D gene is TRBD1 (5 bases). The CDR3 consists of 13 residues. V lost 5 bases to trimming and J lost 9 bases, with 11 bases between them. CDR1 is SGHAT and CDR2 is FQNNGV in the germline V gene. The full variable domain, in which reference TRBV11-2 and TRBJ1-6 provide the parts outside the CDR3, is EAGVAQSPRYKIIEKRQSVAFWCNPISGHATLYWYQQILGQGPKLLIQFQNNGVVDDSQLPKDRFSAERLKGVDSTLKIQPAKLEDSAVYLCASSRGGGSPLHFGNGTRLTVT.

J is TRBJ2-7 and V is TRBV9; tentatively, D is TRBD1 or TRBD2 (5 bases each). V shed 3 bases and J shed 3 bases, with 16 bases lying between them. The CDR3 covers 15 residues. Germline V CDR1 and CDR2: SGDLS, YYNGEE. This CDR3 is CASSGRQNGLYEQYF. DNA of the CDR3: TGTGCCAGCAGCGGTCGACAGAATGGACTCTACGAGCAGTACTTC.

There are many counts of this clonotype. The V call is TRBV7-8, the J call TRBJ2-5; 10 bases map to TRBD1. This CDR3 comprises 21 residues. Germline assignment: CDR1 SGHVS and CDR2 FQNEAQ. J lost 9 bases, V lost 5 bases, and 30 bases had no gene match. CDR3 nucleotides: TGTGCCAGCAGCCTCGACAGGGGGCCATCCTCCCCTCGCCGGAAGATGGTGGCCCAGTACTTC. This gives the protein CASSLDRGPSSPRRKMVAQYF. Full variable domain (rest looked up from reference TRBV7-8 and TRBJ2-5): GAGVSQSPRYKVAKRGQDVALRCDPISGHVSLFWYQQALGQGPEFLTYFQNEAQLDKSGLPSDRFFAERPEGSVSTLKIQRTQQEDSAVYLCASSLDRGPSSPRRKMVAQYFGPGTRLLVL.

V is TRBV19 and J is TRBJ1-5, with 7 bases identical to TRBD1. This CDR3 comprises 16 residues. The ends lost 3 bases at V and 6 bases at J; junction bases unmatched: 11. Germline-derived CDR1 and CDR2 are LNHDA and SQIVND (reference sequence). The CDR3 is CASSIARQGWIQPQHF. The CDR3 bases are TGTGCCAGTAGTATCGCCCGACAGGGATGGATTCAGCCCCAGCATTTT. Full variable domain (outside the CDR3, taken from reference TRBV19 and TRBJ1-5): DGGITQSPKYLFRKEGQNVTLSCEQNLNHDAMYWYRQDPGQGLRLIYYSQIVNDFQKGDIAEGYSVSREKKESFPLTVTSAQKNPTAFYLCASSIARQGWIQPQHFGDGTRLSIL.

This clonotype was seen repeatedly, ten times or more. CDR3 bases: TGTGCCAGCGGGGCCTACTATAATTCACCCCTCCACTTT. It translates to CASGAYYNSPLHF. This chain joins TRBV6-5 and TRBJ1-6, with D perhaps matching TRBD1 (5 bases). The CDR3 loop spans 13 amino acids. Germline values: CDR1 MNHEY, CDR2 SVGAGI. V dropped 8 bases and J dropped 3 bases, with 8 bases sitting between them.

This sequence joins TRBV5-4 and TRBJ2-1; 14 positions agree with TRBD2. V lost 4 bases, J lost 4 bases, and 7 bases stayed unmatched. Germline values: CDR1 SGHNT, CDR2 YYREEE (reference sequence). CDR3 length equals 17 residues. The CDR3, as DNA: TGTGCCAGCAGCCAGGGACTAGCGGGGGCCTGGTACAATGAGCAGTTCTTC. Its protein product is CASSQGLAGAWYNEQFF.

In this sample, this clonotype turned up a few times. The chain links TRBV5-1 to TRBJ1-1; no firm D call. The CDR3 has 15 residues. V was cut by 3 bases and J by 1 base, with 13 bases left in between. CDR1 is SGHRS and CDR2 is YFSETQ in the germline V gene. The CDR3: CASSSRDGQNTEAFF. The CDR3 DNA is TGCGCCAGCAGCTCCCGTGACGGCCAGAACACTGAAGCTTTCTTT.